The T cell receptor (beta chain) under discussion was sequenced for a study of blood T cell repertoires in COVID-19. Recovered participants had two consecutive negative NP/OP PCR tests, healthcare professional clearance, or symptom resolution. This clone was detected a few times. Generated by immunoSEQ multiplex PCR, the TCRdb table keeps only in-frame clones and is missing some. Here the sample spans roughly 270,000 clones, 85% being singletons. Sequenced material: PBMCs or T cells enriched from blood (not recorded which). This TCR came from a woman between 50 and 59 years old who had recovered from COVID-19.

The CDR3 coding sequence is TGTGCCAGCAGCTTAAATCAGGGCGCGAACACCGGGGAGCTGTTTTTT. Translation: CASSLNQGANTGELFF. The rearrangement links TRBV7-3 to TRBJ2-2, with TRBD1 as a possible D gene (5 bases). Germline V gives CDR1 SGHTA, CDR2 FQGTGA. V was clipped by 1 base and J by 0 bases, with 9 bases between them. The CDR3 sequence is 16 residues long.